Listed below are T cell receptor beta chains from one sample, sequenced in a study of beta chain features in type 1 diabetes. Sequenced by immunoSEQ multiplex PCR; TCRdb stores in-frame clones only, minus some. The sample yields more than 550,000 clones, more than 12% seen once. The sequenced sample consisted of naive CD4+ T cells from blood. Receptors were obtained from a man between 18 and 29 years old with type 1 diabetes. The CDR3 runs from the conserved cysteine through the conserved F or W. Size is omitted from some rows. Given values are once, few, many or a class for expanded clones.

size: .
J: TRBJ2-3
V: TRBV9
CDR3: CASSEELATDTQYF

size: few
J: TRBJ2-2
V: TRBV29-1
CDR3: CSVVTGVNTGELFF

size: few
J: TRBJ2-5
V: TRBV7-9
CDR3: CASSSPPRDRRQETQYF

size: .
J: TRBJ2-7
V: TRBV7-9
CDR3: CASSPGGPSSYEQYF

size: .
J: TRBJ1-4
V: TRBV25-1
CDR3: CASSSGVNEKLFF

size: few
J: TRBJ2-6
V: TRBV6-5
CDR3: CASSRGPSGANVLTF

size: .
J: TRBJ1-3
V: TRBV30
CDR3: CAWSASGNTIYF

size: .
J: TRBJ2-7
V: TRBV10-3
CDR3: CAISELGPSYEQYF

size: .
J: TRBJ1-5
V: TRBV7-9
CDR3: CASSGALYNQPQHF

size: .
J: TRBJ1-1
V: TRBV19
CDR3: CASSPDRDNTEAFF

size: few
J: TRBJ2-2
V: TRBV7-2
CDR3: CASSLGWPNTGELFF

size: .
J: TRBJ1-2
V: TRBV4-2
CDR3: CASSKTGGESYGYTF

size: .
J: TRBJ2-7
V: TRBV7-2
CDR3: CASSLPRGTSSYEQYF

size: .
J: TRBJ1-2
V: TRBV27
CDR3: CASSLSEGYYGYTF

size: few
J: TRBJ2-1
V: TRBV7-9
CDR3: CASSLRQRGGWNEQFF

size: few
J: TRBJ2-7
V: TRBV25-1
CDR3: CASSESSGRRSYEQYF

size: .
J: TRBJ1-2
V: TRBV2
CDR3: CASSEVGRGHGYTF

size: few
J: TRBJ2-1
V: TRBV5-1
CDR3: CASSLALAHEQFF

size: few
J: TRBJ1-2
V: TRBV11-2
CDR3: CASSLYSYGYTF

size: few
J: TRBJ1-5
V: TRBV2
CDR3: CASSQVDNQPQHF

size: few
J: TRBJ2-5
V: TRBV5-6
CDR3: CASSLRGPGETQYF

size: .
J: TRBJ2-1
V: TRBV7-2
CDR3: CASSFSSGRDFDEQFF

size: .
J: TRBJ1-5
V: TRBV5-8
CDR3: CAIGKGQLNQPQHF

size: few
J: TRBJ2-3
V: TRBV14
CDR3: CASRRSDRLRATQYF

size: few
J: TRBJ1-1
V: TRBV10-3
CDR3: CAISESEVGNTEAFF

size: .
J: TRBJ2-3
V: TRBV30
CDR3: CAWSVNLDTQYF

size: few
J: TRBJ2-7
V: TRBV11-2
CDR3: CASSPSGDEQYF

size: .
J: TRBJ1-5
V: TRBV7-9
CDR3: CASSLGTGRINQPQHF

size: few
J: TRBJ1-5
V: TRBV6-5
CDR3: CASSYSGPGYQPQHF

size: .
J: TRBJ2-7
V: TRBV13
CDR3: CASSPRSSGGVYEQYF

size: few
J: TRBJ1-5
V: TRBV4-3
CDR3: CASSQERQGRNQPQHF

size: .
J: TRBJ1-2
V: TRBV20-1
CDR3: CSAIGGGGYTF

size: few
J: TRBJ2-7
V: TRBV30
CDR3: CASTSRGQGYYEQYF

size: .
J: TRBJ2-1
V: TRBV2
CDR3: CASTYQGGSYNEQFF

size: few
J: TRBJ1-5
V: TRBV30
CDR3: CAWRTGNNQPQHF

size: few
J: TRBJ2-7
V: TRBV6-5
CDR3: CASSYRQTYEQYF

size: once
J: TRBJ1-2
V: TRBV30
CDR3: CASGHRRGYTF

size: .
J: TRBJ1-4
V: TRBV28
CDR3: CASSFDGGATNEKLFF

size: .
J: TRBJ2-3
V: TRBV11-2
CDR3: CASSFGADTQYF

size: few
J: TRBJ2-5
V: TRBV7-2
CDR3: CASSLPGGETQYF

size: few
J: TRBJ1-1
V: TRBV28
CDR3: CASSLYQNTEAFF

size: .
J: TRBJ1-4
V: TRBV28
CDR3: CASTPGQGGEKLFF

size: few
J: TRBJ2-7
V: TRBV7-9
CDR3: CASSSPTGEYF

size: few
J: TRBJ2-1
V: TRBV5-1
CDR3: CASSYGQGAYNEQFF

size: .
J: TRBJ2-2
V: TRBV7-7
CDR3: CASSLKGGRMDTGELFF